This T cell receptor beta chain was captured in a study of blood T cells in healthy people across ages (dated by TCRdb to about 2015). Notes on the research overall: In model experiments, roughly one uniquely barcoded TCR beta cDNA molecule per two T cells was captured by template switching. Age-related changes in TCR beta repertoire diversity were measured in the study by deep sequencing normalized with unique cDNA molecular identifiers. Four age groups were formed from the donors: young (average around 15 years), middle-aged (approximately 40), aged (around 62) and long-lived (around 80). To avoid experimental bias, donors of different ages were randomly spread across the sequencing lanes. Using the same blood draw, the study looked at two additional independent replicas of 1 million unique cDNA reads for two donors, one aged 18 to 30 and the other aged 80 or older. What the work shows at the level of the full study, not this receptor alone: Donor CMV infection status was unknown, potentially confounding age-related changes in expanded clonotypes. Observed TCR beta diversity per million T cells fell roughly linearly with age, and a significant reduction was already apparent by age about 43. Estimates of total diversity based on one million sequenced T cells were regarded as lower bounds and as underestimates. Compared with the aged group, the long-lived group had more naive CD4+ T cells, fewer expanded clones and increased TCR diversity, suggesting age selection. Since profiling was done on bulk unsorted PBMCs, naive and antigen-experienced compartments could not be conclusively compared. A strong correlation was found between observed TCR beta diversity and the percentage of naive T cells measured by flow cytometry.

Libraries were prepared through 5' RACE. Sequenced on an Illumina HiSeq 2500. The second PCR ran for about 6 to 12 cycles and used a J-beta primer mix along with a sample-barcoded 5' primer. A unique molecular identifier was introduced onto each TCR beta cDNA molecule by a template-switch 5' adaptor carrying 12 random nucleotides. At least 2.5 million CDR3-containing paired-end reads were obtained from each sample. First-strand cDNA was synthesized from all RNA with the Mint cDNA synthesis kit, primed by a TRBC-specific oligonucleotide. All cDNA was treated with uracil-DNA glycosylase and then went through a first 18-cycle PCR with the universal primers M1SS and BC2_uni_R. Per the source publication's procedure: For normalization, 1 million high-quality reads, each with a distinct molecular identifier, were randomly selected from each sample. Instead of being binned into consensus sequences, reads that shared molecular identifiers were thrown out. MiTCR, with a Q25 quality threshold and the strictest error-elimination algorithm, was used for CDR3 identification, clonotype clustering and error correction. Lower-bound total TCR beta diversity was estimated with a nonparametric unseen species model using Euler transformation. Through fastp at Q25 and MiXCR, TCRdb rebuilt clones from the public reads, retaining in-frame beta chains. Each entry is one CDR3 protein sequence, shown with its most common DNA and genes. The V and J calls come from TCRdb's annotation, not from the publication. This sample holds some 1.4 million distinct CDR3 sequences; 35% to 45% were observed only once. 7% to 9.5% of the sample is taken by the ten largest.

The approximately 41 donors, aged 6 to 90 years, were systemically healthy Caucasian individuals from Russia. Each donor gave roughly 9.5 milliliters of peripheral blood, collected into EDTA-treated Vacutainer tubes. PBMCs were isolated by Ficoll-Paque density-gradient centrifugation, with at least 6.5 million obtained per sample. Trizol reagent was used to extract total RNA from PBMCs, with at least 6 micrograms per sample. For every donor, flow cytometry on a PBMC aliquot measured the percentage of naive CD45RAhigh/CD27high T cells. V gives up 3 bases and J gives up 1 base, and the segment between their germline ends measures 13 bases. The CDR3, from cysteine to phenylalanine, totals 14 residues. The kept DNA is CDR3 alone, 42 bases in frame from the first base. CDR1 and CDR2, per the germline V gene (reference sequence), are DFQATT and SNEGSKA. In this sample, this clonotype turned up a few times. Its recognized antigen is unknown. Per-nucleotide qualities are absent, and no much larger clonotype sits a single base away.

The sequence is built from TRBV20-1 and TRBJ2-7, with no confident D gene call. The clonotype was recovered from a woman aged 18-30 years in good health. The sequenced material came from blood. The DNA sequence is TGCAGTGCTAGGGGCTCGCACAGATCCTACGAGCAGTACTTC. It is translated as CSARGSHRSYEQYF.